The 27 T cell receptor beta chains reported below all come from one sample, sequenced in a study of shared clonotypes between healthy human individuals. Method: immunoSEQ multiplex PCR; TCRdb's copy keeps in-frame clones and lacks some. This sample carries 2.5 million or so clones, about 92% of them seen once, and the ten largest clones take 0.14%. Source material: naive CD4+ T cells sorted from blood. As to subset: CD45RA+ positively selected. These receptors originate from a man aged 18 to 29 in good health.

Here the CDR3 reads CASSFGRASGENEQFF. The CDR3 DNA reads as TGTGCCAGCAGCTTCGGGAGGGCTAGCGGTGAGAATGAGCAGTTCTTC. This chain uses TRBV11-2 with TRBJ2-1; the match to TRBD2 covers 8 bases. V lost 3 bases and J lost 7; bases outside the gene matches: 11. CDR1 and CDR2 (germline): SGHAT, FQNNGV. The CDR3 spans 16 residues.

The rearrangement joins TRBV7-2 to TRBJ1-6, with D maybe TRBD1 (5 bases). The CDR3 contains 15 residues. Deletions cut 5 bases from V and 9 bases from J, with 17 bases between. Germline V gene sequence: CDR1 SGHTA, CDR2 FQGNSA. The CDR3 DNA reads TGTGCCAGCAGCCCGAAGAGGGGCGGGGGTTCACCCCTCCACTTT. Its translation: CASSPKRGGGSPLHF.

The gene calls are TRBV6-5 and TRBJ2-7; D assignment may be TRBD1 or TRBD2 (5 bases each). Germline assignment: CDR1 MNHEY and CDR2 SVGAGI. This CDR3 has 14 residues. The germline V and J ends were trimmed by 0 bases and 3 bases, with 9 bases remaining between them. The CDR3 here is CASSYSQGVYEQYF. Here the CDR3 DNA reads TGTGCCAGCAGTTACTCGCAGGGAGTCTACGAGCAGTACTTC.

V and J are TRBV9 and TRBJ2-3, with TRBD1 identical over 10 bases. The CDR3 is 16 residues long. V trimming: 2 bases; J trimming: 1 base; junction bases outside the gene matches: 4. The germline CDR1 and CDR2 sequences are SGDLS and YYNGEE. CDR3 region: CASSVTGTGGTDTQYF. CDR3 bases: TGTGCCAGCAGCGTGACCGGGACAGGGGGCACAGATACGCAGTATTTT.

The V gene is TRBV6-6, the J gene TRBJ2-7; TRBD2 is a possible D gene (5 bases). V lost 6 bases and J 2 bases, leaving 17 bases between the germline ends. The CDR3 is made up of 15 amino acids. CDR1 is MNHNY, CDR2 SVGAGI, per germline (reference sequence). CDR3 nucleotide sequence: TGTGCCAGCAGCCATACCGGGATCAAGGCCTACGAGCAGTACTTC. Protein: CASSHTGIKAYEQYF.

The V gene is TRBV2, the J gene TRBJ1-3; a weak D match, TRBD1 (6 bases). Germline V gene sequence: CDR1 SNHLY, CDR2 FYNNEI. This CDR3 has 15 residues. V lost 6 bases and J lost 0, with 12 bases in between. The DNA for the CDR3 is TGTGCCAGCAGGGGGGACACCCGCTCTGGAAACACCATATATTTT. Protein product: CASRGDTRSGNTIYF.

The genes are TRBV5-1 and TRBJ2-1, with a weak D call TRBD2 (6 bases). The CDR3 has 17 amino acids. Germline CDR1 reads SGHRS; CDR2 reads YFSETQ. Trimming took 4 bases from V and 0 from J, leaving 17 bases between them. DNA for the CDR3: TGCGCCAGCAGCCCGAACGTAGCGGATAGCTCCTACAATGAGCAGTTCTTC. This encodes CASSPNVADSSYNEQFF.

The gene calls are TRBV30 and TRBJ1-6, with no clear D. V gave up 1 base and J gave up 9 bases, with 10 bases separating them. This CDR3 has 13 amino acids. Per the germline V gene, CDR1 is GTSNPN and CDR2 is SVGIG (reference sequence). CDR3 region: CAWSEHRSSPLHF. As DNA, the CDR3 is TGTGCCTGGAGTGAACATAGGAGTTCACCCCTCCACTTT. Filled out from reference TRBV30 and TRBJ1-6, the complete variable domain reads SQTIHQWPATLVQPVGSPLSLECTVEGTSNPNLYWYRQAAGRGLQLLFYSVGIGQISSEVPQNLSASRPQDRQFILSSKKLLLSDSGFYLCAWSEHRSSPLHFGNGTRLTVT.

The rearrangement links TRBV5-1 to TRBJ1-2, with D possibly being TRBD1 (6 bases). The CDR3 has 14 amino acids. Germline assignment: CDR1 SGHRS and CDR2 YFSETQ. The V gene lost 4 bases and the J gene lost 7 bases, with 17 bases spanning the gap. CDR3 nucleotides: TGCGCCAGCAGCCAAGACTCAGGGGCGGCTGGCTACACCTTC. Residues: CASSQDSGAAGYTF.

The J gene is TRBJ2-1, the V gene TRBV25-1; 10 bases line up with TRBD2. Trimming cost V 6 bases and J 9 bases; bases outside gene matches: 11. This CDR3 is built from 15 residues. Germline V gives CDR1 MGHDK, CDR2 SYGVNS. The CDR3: CASSRKAGGQGEQFF. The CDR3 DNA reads TGTGCCAGCAGCCGCAAAGCGGGAGGGCAGGGTGAGCAGTTCTTC. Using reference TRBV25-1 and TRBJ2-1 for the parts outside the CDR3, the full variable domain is EADIYQTPRYLVIGTGKKITLECSQTMGHDKMYWYQQDPGMELHLIHYSYGVNSTEKGDLSSESTVSRIRTEHFPLTLESARPSHTSQYLCASSRKAGGQGEQFFGPGTRLTVL.

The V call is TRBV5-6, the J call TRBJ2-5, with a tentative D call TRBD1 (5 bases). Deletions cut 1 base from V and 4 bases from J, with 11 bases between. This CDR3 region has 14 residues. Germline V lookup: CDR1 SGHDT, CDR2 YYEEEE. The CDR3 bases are TGTGCCAGCAGCTTGTTCCAGGGTCGAGAGACCCAGTACTTC. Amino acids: CASSLFQGRETQYF.

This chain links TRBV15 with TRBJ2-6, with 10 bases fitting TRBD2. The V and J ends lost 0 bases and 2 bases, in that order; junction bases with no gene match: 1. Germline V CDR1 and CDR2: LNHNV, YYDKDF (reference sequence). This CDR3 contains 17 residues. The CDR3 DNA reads TGTGCCACCAGCAGAGAACTAGCGGGAACTGGGGCCAACGTCCTGACTTTC. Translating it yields CATSRELAGTGANVLTF.

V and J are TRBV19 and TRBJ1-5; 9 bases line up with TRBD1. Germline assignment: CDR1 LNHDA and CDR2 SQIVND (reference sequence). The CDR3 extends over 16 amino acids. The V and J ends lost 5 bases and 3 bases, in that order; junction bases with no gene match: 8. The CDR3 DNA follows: TGTGCCAGTAGTCTCCCGGGACAGGGCCTCAATCAGCCCCAGCATTTT. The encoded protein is CASSLPGQGLNQPQHF.

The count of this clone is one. The CDR3 reads CASSFGTVYGYTF. For the CDR3, the DNA is TGTGCCAGCAGCTTCGGGACAGTCTATGGCTACACCTTC. The genes are TRBV7-2 and TRBJ1-2, with 7 bases aligning to TRBD1. This CDR3 has 13 residues. Trimming removed 3 bases from V and 4 bases from J; junction bases left unmatched: 2. The V gene's germline CDR1 is SGHTA and CDR2 FQGNSA.

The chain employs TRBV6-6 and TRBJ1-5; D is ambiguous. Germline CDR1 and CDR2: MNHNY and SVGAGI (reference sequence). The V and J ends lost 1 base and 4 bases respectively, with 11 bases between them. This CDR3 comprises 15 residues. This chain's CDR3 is CASSYWGSGNQPQHF. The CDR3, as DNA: TGTGCCAGCAGTTACTGGGGTTCAGGTAATCAGCCCCAGCATTTT.

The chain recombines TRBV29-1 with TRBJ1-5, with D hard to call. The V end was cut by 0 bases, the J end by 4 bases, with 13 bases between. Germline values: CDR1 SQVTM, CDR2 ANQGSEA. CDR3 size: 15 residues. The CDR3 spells CSVEDTGRPNQPQHF. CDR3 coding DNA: TGCAGCGTTGAAGATACCGGGCGGCCGAATCAGCCCCAGCATTTT.

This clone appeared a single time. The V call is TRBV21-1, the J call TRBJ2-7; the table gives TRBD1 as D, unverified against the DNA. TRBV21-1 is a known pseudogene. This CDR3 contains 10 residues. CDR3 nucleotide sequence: TGTGCCATCAAAAGACAGCAGCAGTACTTC. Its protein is CAIKRQQQYF.

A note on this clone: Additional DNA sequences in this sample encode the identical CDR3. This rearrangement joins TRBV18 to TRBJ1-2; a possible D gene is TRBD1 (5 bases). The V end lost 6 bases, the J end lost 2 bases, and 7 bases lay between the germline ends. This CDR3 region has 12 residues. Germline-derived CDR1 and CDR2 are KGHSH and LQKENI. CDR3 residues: CASSTGNYGYTF. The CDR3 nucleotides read TGTGCCAGCTCCACAGGAAACTATGGCTACACCTTC. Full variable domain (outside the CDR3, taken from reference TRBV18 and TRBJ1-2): NAGVMQNPRHLVRRRGQEARLRCSPMKGHSHVYWYRQLPEEGLKFMVYLQKENIIDESGMPKERFSAEFPKEGPSILRIQQVVRGDSAAYFCASSTGNYGYTFGSGTRLTVV.

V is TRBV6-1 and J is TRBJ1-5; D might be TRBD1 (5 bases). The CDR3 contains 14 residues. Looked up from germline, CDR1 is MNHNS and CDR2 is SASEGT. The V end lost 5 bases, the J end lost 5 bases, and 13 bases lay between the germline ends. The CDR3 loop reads CASSPPGYHQPQHF. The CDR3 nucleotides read TGTGCCAGCAGTCCTCCAGGGTACCATCAGCCCCAGCATTTT.

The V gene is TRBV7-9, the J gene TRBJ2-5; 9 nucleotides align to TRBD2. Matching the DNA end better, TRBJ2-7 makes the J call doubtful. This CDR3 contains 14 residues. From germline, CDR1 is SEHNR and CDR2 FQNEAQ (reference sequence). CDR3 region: CASSLSSGRYEQYF. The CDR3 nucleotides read TGTGCCAGCAGCTTATCGAGCGGGAGGTACGAGCAGTACTTC.

The CDR3 DNA reads as TGTGCCATCAGTGAGTCTACTAGCGGGTACACAGATACGCAGTATTTT. This gives the protein CAISESTSGYTDTQYF. This chain links TRBV10-3 with TRBJ2-3; 9 bases agree with TRBD2. Germline lookup yields CDR1 ENHRY and CDR2 SYGVKD. The CDR3 totals 16 residues. V shed 0 bases, J shed 2 bases, and the junction held 3 bases outside the gene matches.

CDR3 DNA sequence: TGCGCCAGCAGTTTTGGTATCGCAGATACGCAGTATTTT. It yields the protein CASSFGIADTQYF. The gene calls are TRBV10-1 and TRBJ2-3, with unresolved D. The length of the CDR3 is 13 residues. Deletions cut 5 bases from V and 4 bases from J, with 10 bases between. Germline V gives CDR1 WNHNN, CDR2 SYGVQD (reference sequence).

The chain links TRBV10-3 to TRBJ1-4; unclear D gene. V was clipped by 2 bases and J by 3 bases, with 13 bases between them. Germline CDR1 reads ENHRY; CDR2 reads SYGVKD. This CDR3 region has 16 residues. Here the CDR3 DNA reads TGTGCCATCAGTGAGGGGCCAGCCGGAGCTAATGAAAAACTGTTTTTT. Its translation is CAISEGPAGANEKLFF.

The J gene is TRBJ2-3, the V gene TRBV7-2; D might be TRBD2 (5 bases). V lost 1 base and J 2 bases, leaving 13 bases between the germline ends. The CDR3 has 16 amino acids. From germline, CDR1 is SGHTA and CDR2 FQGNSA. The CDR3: CASSLVPSTDTDTQYF. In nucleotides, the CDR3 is TGTGCCAGCAGCTTAGTTCCTAGCACAGACACAGATACGCAGTATTTT. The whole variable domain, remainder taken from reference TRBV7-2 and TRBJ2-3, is GAGVSQSPSNKVTEKGKDVELRCDPISGHTALYWYRQSLGQGLEFLIYFQGNSAPDKSGLPSDRFSAERTGGSVSTLTIQRTQQEDSAVYLCASSLVPSTDTDTQYFGPGTRLTVL.

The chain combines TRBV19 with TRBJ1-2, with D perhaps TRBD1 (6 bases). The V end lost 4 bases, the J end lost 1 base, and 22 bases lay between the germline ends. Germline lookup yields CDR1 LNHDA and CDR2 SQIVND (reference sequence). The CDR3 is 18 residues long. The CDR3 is CASSNYGTQTPFNYGYTF. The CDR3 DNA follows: TGTGCCAGTAGTAATTACGGGACACAGACGCCTTTTAACTATGGCTACACCTTC.

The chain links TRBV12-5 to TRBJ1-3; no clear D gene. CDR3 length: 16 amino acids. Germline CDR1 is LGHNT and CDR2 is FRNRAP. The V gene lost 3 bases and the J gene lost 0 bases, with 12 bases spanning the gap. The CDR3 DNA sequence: TGTGCTAGTGGTTTTCGGATGGAGGCCTCTGGAAACACCATATATTTT. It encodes CASGFRMEASGNTIYF. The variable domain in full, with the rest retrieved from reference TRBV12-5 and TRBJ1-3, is DARVTQTPRHKVTEMGQEVTMRCQPILGHNTVFWYRQTMMQGLELLAYFRNRAPLDDSGMPKDRFSAEMPDATLATLKIQPSEPRDSAVYFCASGFRMEASGNTIYFGEGSWLTVV.

The DNA of the CDR3 is TGTGCCAGCGCGGGACAGGGTTACACTGAAGCTTTCTTT. Protein sequence: CASAGQGYTEAFF. This chain links TRBV2 with TRBJ1-1; the match to TRBD1 covers 9 bases. The V gene end was trimmed by 8 bases and the J gene end by 3 bases; junction bases not matched to a gene: 4. The germline CDR1 and CDR2 sequences are SNHLY and FYNNEI. This CDR3 region has 13 residues.